The 17 T cell receptor beta chains presented below share a single source sample, sequenced in a study of shared clonotypes between healthy human individuals. The protocol was immunoSEQ multiplex PCR, while the TCRdb copy is restricted to in-frame clones and leaves out a portion. Altogether some 2,500,000 clones are present, approximately 93% being singletons, with the ten largest covering 0.36%. Sequencing used naive CD4+ T cells from PBMCs. Subset denoted: CD45RA+ positively selected. The receptors were sampled from a man in his late teens or twenties in good health. Some clones in this sample may be carry-over from other donors' samples.

V is TRBV6-1 and J is TRBJ2-1, with D hard to call. The length of the CDR3 is 13 residues. V lost 0 bases, J lost 8 bases, and 8 bases lay in between. Germline loops: CDR1 MNHNS, CDR2 SASEGT. The CDR3 spells CASSEAFGYEQFF. The DNA for the CDR3 is TGTGCCAGCAGTGAAGCATTCGGGTATGAGCAGTTCTTC.

This chain links TRBV6-6 with TRBJ2-7; 13 nucleotides line up with TRBD2. The CDR3 contains 16 residues. Looked up from germline, CDR1 is MNHNY and CDR2 is SVGAGI (reference sequence). V shed 5 bases, J shed 2 bases, and the junction held 6 bases outside the gene matches. CDR3: CASSTGTSGTPYEQYF. DNA for the CDR3: TGTGCCAGCAGTACCGGGACTAGCGGGACCCCCTACGAGCAGTACTTC.

The V gene is TRBV13, the J gene TRBJ2-7, with 15 bases matching TRBD2. The CDR3 has 16 amino acids. J gave up 1 base and V 5 bases, and 3 bases lay outside the gene matches. Germline CDR1 reads PRHDT; CDR2 reads FYEKMQ (reference sequence). CDR3 DNA: TGTGCCAGCAGCCCGGGACTAGCGGGAGGTTCCTACGAGCAGTACTTC. This sequence encodes CASSPGLAGGSYEQYF.

V usage is TRBV5-6 and J usage is TRBJ2-4; no definite D call. The CDR3 consists of 15 residues. From germline, CDR1 is SGHDT and CDR2 YYEEEE. The V end lost 1 base, the J end lost 4 bases, and 12 bases lay between the germline ends. CDR3 in DNA: TGTGCCAGCAGCTTGTGGAAAGGGCGTAAAAACATTCAGTACTTC. Encoded protein: CASSLWKGRKNIQYF. The variable domain in full, with the rest retrieved from reference TRBV5-6 and TRBJ2-4, is DAGVTQSPTHLIKTRGQQVTLRCSPKSGHDTVSWYQQALGQGPQFIFQYYEEEERQRGNFPDRFSGHQFPNYSSELNVNALLLGDSALYLCASSLWKGRKNIQYFGAGTRLSVL.

The genes are TRBV11-2 and TRBJ2-5; the D is unclear. This CDR3 region has 15 residues. CDR1 is SGHAT and CDR2 is FQNNGV in the germline V gene. The ends were cut back, 1 base at V and 1 base at J, with 10 bases in the middle. DNA of the CDR3: TGTGCCAGCAGCTTAGTTCGGCCCCCCCAAGAGACCCAGTACTTC. Its protein product is CASSLVRPPQETQYF. Full variable domain (outside the CDR3, taken from reference TRBV11-2 and TRBJ2-5): EAGVAQSPRYKIIEKRQSVAFWCNPISGHATLYWYQQILGQGPKLLIQFQNNGVVDDSQLPKDRFSAERLKGVDSTLKIQPAKLEDSAVYLCASSLVRPPQETQYFGPGTRLLVL.

This chain links TRBV5-6 with TRBJ1-3, with 8 bases matching TRBD1. The CDR3 runs 15 residues. CDR1 and CDR2 (germline): SGHDT, YYEEEE. V dropped 1 base and J dropped 7; count of bases not matched to a gene: 7. CDR3 DNA sequence: TGTGCCAGCAGCTTGAGGGCAGGGGGCGCGAACACCATATATTTT. Its translation: CASSLRAGGANTIYF.

The rearrangement uses TRBV30 and TRBJ1-4, with a possible D match to TRBD1 (5 bases). The CDR3 is 13 residues long. The V and J ends lost 0 bases and 7 bases respectively, with 9 bases between them. Germline assignment: CDR1 GTSNPN and CDR2 SVGIG (reference sequence). The CDR3 loop reads CAWSVGAAEKLFF. In DNA, the CDR3 is TGTGCCTGGAGTGTAGGGGCAGCTGAAAAACTGTTTTTT.

As regards this clone: The sample carries other DNA sequences with the same CDR3. This chain connects TRBV7-2 to TRBJ2-7, with D possibly being TRBD1 (6 bases). Germline V gene sequence: CDR1 SGHTA, CDR2 FQGNSA. V was clipped by 4 bases and J by 3 bases, with 13 bases between them. This CDR3 spans 14 amino acids. In DNA, the CDR3 is TGTGCCAGCAGCTCGTATTCCAGGGGCTACGAGCAGTACTTC. This encodes CASSSYSRGYEQYF.

The rearrangement links TRBV6-1 to TRBJ2-2, with a weak D call TRBD2 (6 bases). With 2 bases removed from V and 9 bases from J, the gap between germline ends came to 19 bases. From germline, CDR1 is MNHNS and CDR2 SASEGT. This CDR3 contains 16 residues. CDR3 DNA: TGTGCCAGCAGTGAATGGGACGGAGGGAGTTTCCGGGAGCTGTTTTTT. This sequence encodes CASSEWDGGSFRELFF.

The V and J genes are TRBV5-4 and TRBJ2-7; the match to TRBD2 covers 11 bases. CDR3 length: 15 amino acids. Trimming at V came to 2 bases and at J to 4 bases, leaving 5 bases not matched to a gene. Looked up from germline, CDR1 is SGHNT and CDR2 is YYREEE (reference sequence). The CDR3 sequence: CASSLTSGRGYEQYF. The DNA for the CDR3 is TGTGCCAGCAGCTTAACTAGCGGGAGAGGGTACGAGCAGTACTTC.

This chain uses TRBV11-2 with TRBJ2-1; 11 positions agree with TRBD2. The germline V gene has CDR1 SGHAT and CDR2 FQNNGV. This CDR3 has 19 residues. With V trimmed by 3 bases and J by 0 bases, 10 bases remained unmatched. CDR3 loop: CASSLRLAGTRGSYNEQFF. The CDR3 bases are TGTGCCAGCAGCTTGAGACTAGCGGGAACCCGAGGCTCCTACAATGAGCAGTTCTTC.

The V call is TRBV6-6, the J call TRBJ1-5; no firm D call. Trimming stripped 7 bases from V and 2 bases from J, with 15 bases between. The CDR3 totals 15 residues. Germline V gene data show CDR1 as MNHNY and CDR2 as SVGAGI (reference sequence). This CDR3 is CASTFGRLGNQPQHF. In DNA, the CDR3 is TGTGCCAGCACCTTCGGTCGATTGGGCAATCAGCCCCAGCATTTT.

The table lists this clone with a count of one. The rearrangement links TRBV4-1 to TRBJ2-2, with D possibly TRBD2 on 5 matching bases. Trimming shortened V by 8 bases and J by 2 bases, and 21 bases separated the two germline ends. The CDR3 spans 17 residues. The germline CDR1 and CDR2 sequences are MGHRA and YSYEKL. CDR3 loop: CASRRLGLADNTGELFF. The CDR3 nucleotides are TGCGCCAGCCGCCGCCTTGGGCTAGCTGACAACACCGGGGAGCTGTTTTTT.

This sequence joins TRBV5-1 and TRBJ2-3; TRBD2 matches 15 bases. The CDR3 spans 18 residues. Germline V CDR1 and CDR2: SGHRS, YFSETQ. The V gene end was trimmed by 4 bases and the J gene end by 6 bases; junction bases not matched to a gene: 12. The CDR3 loop reads CASSPRTSGRGLLDTQYF. CDR3 DNA sequence: TGCGCCAGCAGCCCTCGGACTAGCGGGAGGGGACTACTGGATACGCAGTATTTT.

On this clone: The sample contains more than one DNA sequence encoding this CDR3. V is TRBV5-4 and J is TRBJ1-4; D might be TRBD1 (5 bases). The CDR3 is 15 residues long. Trimming shortened V by 2 bases and J by 0 bases, and 8 bases separated the two germline ends. CDR1 and CDR2 (germline): SGHNT, YYREEE (reference sequence). This CDR3 reads CASSFQGATNEKLFF. The CDR3 DNA sequence: TGTGCCAGCAGCTTTCAGGGAGCAACTAATGAAAAACTGTTTTTT. The full variable domain, rest sourced from reference TRBV5-4 and TRBJ1-4, is ETGVTQSPTHLIKTRGQQVTLRCSSQSGHNTVSWYQQALGQGPQFIFQYYREEENGRGNFPPRFSGLQFPNYSSELNVNALELDDSALYLCASSFQGATNEKLFFGSGTQLSVL.

This clone has a handful of counts. CDR3 amino acids: CASSRDRRNQPQHF. CDR3 sequence (DNA): TGTGCCAGCAGCCGGGACCGTCGGAATCAGCCCCAGCATTTT. The chain joins TRBV27 to TRBJ1-5, with D possibly matching TRBD1 (5 bases). Trimming left V 6 bases short and J 4 bases short, with 13 bases between. CDR3 size: 14 residues. Germline V gene sequence: CDR1 MNHEY, CDR2 SMNVEV (reference sequence).

The chain employs TRBV4-2 and TRBJ2-5; TRBD1 might be the D (6 bases). The V gene lost 5 bases and the J gene lost 5 bases, with 21 bases spanning the gap. Germline V gene lookup returns CDR1 LGHNA and CDR2 YNFKEQ. CDR3 size: 16 residues. For the CDR3, the DNA is TGTGCCAGCAGCTCCAAGACACAGGGTTCTGGGGAGACCCAGTACTTC. Protein sequence: CASSSKTQGSGETQYF.